The 21 T cell receptor beta chains given below trace back to one sample, sequenced in a study of technical replicates of blood from a handful of donors. Libraries were prepared by immunoSEQ multiplex PCR; TCRdb keeps only in-frame clonotypes and omits some of them. The profile shows about 84,000 clones, 95% to 98% of them singletons. Sequencing was carried out using T cells isolated from PBMCs. The receptor set was obtained from a human donor in good health.

The chain links TRBV28 to TRBJ1-6, with TRBD1 as a possible D gene (5 bases). V dropped 3 bases and J dropped 0 bases, with 18 bases sitting between them. CDR1 is MDHEN and CDR2 is SYDVKM in the germline V gene. CDR3 length equals 19 residues. The CDR3 region has the DNA TGTGCCAGCAGTTTCGGTATAGGGCAGGGTATCTCCTATAATTCACCCCTCCACTTT. Amino acids: CASSFGIGQGISYNSPLHF.

The chain is built from TRBV19 and TRBJ1-5; no definite D call. This CDR3 comprises 16 residues. Germline values: CDR1 LNHDA, CDR2 SQIVND (reference sequence). Trimming removed 3 bases at V and 1 base at J, with 13 bases between. The CDR3: CASSIQPPGSNQPQHF. The CDR3 DNA follows: TGTGCCAGTAGTATTCAACCCCCGGGGAGCAATCAGCCCCAGCATTTT.

The CDR3 region is CASTGQGNTEAFF. The CDR3 DNA reads TGTGCCAGCACGGGACAGGGGAACACTGAAGCTTTCTTT. This chain uses TRBV6-1 with TRBJ1-1, with 9 bases aligning to TRBD1. J lost 1 base, V lost 7 bases, and 1 base had no gene match. Per germline, CDR1 MNHNS and CDR2 SASEGT. The CDR3 runs to 13 residues.

This rearrangement joins TRBV27 to TRBJ2-4; TRBD2 might be the D (6 bases). Germline assignment: CDR1 MNHEY and CDR2 SMNVEV (reference sequence). V was trimmed by 9 bases and J by 3 bases, leaving 12 bases between them. This CDR3 is 13 amino acids long. The CDR3 is CARMRGGKNIQYF. The CDR3 DNA reads as TGTGCCAGGATGAGGGGAGGCAAAAACATTCAGTACTTC.

About this clone itself: The identical CDR3 is also encoded by other nucleotide sequences in the sample. The chain joins TRBV4-2 to TRBJ2-7; 10 positions agree with TRBD2. CDR3 length: 15 residues. The ends lost 1 base at V and 2 bases at J; junction bases unmatched: 2. The germline gives CDR1 LGHNA, CDR2 YNFKEQ. As DNA, the CDR3 is TGTGCCAGCAGCCAAGGACTAGCGGGCGCCTACGAGCAGTACTTC. This encodes CASSQGLAGAYEQYF.

The chain carries TRBV7-8 and TRBJ1-6; possible D gene TRBD1, 6 bases. Per germline, CDR1 SGHVS and CDR2 FQNEAQ. V lost 7 bases and J 9 bases, leaving 16 bases between the germline ends. CDR3 length: 14 residues. As DNA, the CDR3 is TGTGCCAGCACCTCGGACAGAAGTTCTTCACCCCTCCACTTT. It specifies CASTSDRSSSPLHF.

This sequence joins TRBV27 and TRBJ2-2; D unclear. The CDR3 is 15 residues long. With 3 bases removed from V and 4 bases from J, the gap between germline ends came to 12 bases. CDR1 and CDR2 from the germline V gene are MNHEY and SMNVEV (reference sequence). The CDR3: CASSFNSFSTGELFF. The DNA for the CDR3 is TGTGCCAGCAGTTTTAACAGTTTCTCCACCGGGGAGCTGTTTTTT.

The chain carries TRBV21-1 and TRBJ1-2; the DNA was not compared with TRBD1, the D call given in the table. TRBV21-1 is assigned pseudogene status. CDR3 length: 15 amino acids. The CDR3 sequence: CASSRRDRGSYGYTF. The CDR3 region has the DNA TGTGCCAGCAGCCGTCGGGACAGGGGATCCTATGGCTACACCTTC.

J is TRBJ2-7 and V is TRBV7-2; no clear D. Germline V CDR1 and CDR2: SGHTA, FQGNSA. The CDR3 contains 15 residues. Trimming cost V 3 bases and J 1 base, with 13 bases left between them. CDR3 loop: CASSLISLGSYEQYF. As DNA, the CDR3 is TGTGCCAGCAGCTTGATATCCCTCGGGTCCTACGAGCAGTACTTC.

The CDR3: CASRWAGGPNTEAFF. CDR3 bases: TGTGCAAGTCGCTGGGCAGGGGGCCCGAACACTGAAGCTTTCTTT. J is TRBJ1-1 and V is TRBV12-2; whether TRBD1, the table's D call, matches the DNA was not checked. TRBV12-2 is described as a pseudogene. This CDR3 is built from 15 residues.

The rearrangement joins TRBV6-1 to TRBJ2-7; D possibly corresponds to TRBD2 (6 bases). There are 13 residues in the CDR3. Per the germline V gene, CDR1 is MNHNS and CDR2 is SASEGT. The germline V and J ends were trimmed by 1 base and 6 bases, with 10 bases remaining between them. The CDR3 loop is CASSEGEVGEQYF. In nucleotides, the CDR3 is TGTGCCAGCAGTGAAGGGGAGGTGGGCGAGCAGTACTTC.

This chain joins TRBV6-1 and TRBJ2-7; 9 nucleotides align to TRBD1. Germline V gene sequence: CDR1 MNHNS, CDR2 SASEGT. The CDR3 loop spans 17 amino acids. Unmatched junction bases numbered 11, after V lost 1 base and J lost 4 bases. The CDR3 loop is CASSEGLGGQGQYEQYF. In nucleotides, the CDR3 is TGTGCCAGCAGTGAAGGCCTCGGGGGACAGGGACAATACGAGCAGTACTTC.

The V gene is TRBV4-1, the J gene TRBJ2-7; D is unclear. Germline V lookup: CDR1 MGHRA, CDR2 YSYEKL. The CDR3 is 15 amino acids. Trimming removed 0 bases from V and 3 bases from J, with 12 bases in between. The DNA of the CDR3 is TGCGCCAGCAGCCAAGAAGGAGACGGATACTACGAGCAGTACTTC. Its translation is CASSQEGDGYYEQYF.

The chain has TRBV30 and TRBJ2-7; D gene unclear. Looked up from germline, CDR1 is GTSNPN and CDR2 is SVGIG (reference sequence). Trimming took 0 bases from V and 5 from J, leaving 14 bases between them. This CDR3 spans 14 amino acids. The CDR3 DNA reads TGTGCCTGGAGTGTCATTGGGCAGTTCCACGAGCAGTACTTC. Its protein product is CAWSVIGQFHEQYF.

This sequence joins TRBV14 and TRBJ2-2; maybe TRBD1 (6 bases). V was clipped by 1 base and J by 4 bases, with 10 bases between them. CDR3 length: 15 residues. Per the germline V gene, CDR1 is SGHDN and CDR2 is FVKESK. CDR3 nucleotides: TGTGCCAGCAGCCAAGTAGGACAGAGCACCGGGGAGCTGTTTTTT. This gives the protein CASSQVGQSTGELFF.

The chain couples TRBV29-1 to TRBJ2-1, with D possibly matching TRBD1 (6 bases). Between the trimmed V and J ends, which lost 3 bases and 4 bases, there was a span of 10 bases. CDR1 is SQVTM and CDR2 is ANQGSEA in the germline V gene. This CDR3 has 13 amino acids. CDR3 DNA sequence: TGCAGCGTTGATAGGACAGATTACAATGAGCAGTTCTTC. Amino acid sequence: CSVDRTDYNEQFF.

The chain combines TRBV13 with TRBJ1-6; 10 bases map to TRBD1. There are 14 residues in the CDR3. Germline CDR1 PRHDT, CDR2 FYEKMQ (reference sequence). V lost 4 bases, J lost 7 bases, and 1 base stayed unmatched. DNA for the CDR3: TGTGCCAGCAGCTGGGGACAGGGGAATTCACCCCTCCACTTT. Protein: CASSWGQGNSPLHF.

V is TRBV2 and J is TRBJ2-7; a weak D match, TRBD1 (5 bases). The CDR3 is 19 residues long. CDR1 and CDR2 from the germline V gene are SNHLY and FYNNEI. Trimming cost V 2 bases and J 3 bases, with 26 bases left between them. The CDR3: CASSEKLIIRLRGSYEQYF. CDR3 sequence (DNA): TGTGCCAGCAGTGAAAAATTAATTATTCGGTTAAGGGGCAGCTACGAGCAGTACTTC.

This clone was observed a single time. V and J are TRBV19 and TRBJ2-1; a possible D gene is TRBD2 (5 bases). Per the germline V gene, CDR1 is LNHDA and CDR2 is SQIVND (reference sequence). The CDR3 contains 13 residues. Between the trimmed V and J ends, which lost 7 bases and 7 bases, there was a span of 14 bases. The CDR3 loop reads CASNPGVGNEQFF. The CDR3 nucleotides read TGTGCCAGTAACCCCGGGGTGGGGAATGAGCAGTTCTTC.

The chain links TRBV2 to TRBJ2-2; tentatively, D is TRBD2 (6 bases). This CDR3 is 16 amino acids long. CDR1 SNHLY and CDR2 FYNNEI come from the germline V gene. The ends were cut back, 5 bases at V and 7 bases at J, with 20 bases in the middle. The CDR3 nucleotides read TGTGCCAGCAGTCCATTAGCGGCCGACGGGGGCGGGGAGCTGTTTTTT. Protein product: CASSPLAADGGGELFF.

V usage is TRBV4-1 and J usage is TRBJ2-6, with 8 bases lining up with TRBD1. Germline lookup yields CDR1 MGHRA and CDR2 YSYEKL. This CDR3 is built from 19 residues. Germline trimming cut 2 bases from V and 4 bases from J; bases unmatched to any gene: 13. CDR3 bases: TGCGCCAGCAGCCAACTCCGGGACAGGACCTCTTTGGGGGCCAACGTCCTGACTTTC. Translated, it gives CASSQLRDRTSLGANVLTF.